This TCR beta chain was sequenced in a study of blood T cell repertoires in COVID-19. The assay was immunoSEQ multiplex PCR, and TCRdb's table has in-frame clones only and misses some. Among approximately 200,000 clones listed, roughly 79% were seen once. Germline loops: CDR1 SQVTM, CDR2 ANQGSEA. The CDR3 is 15 residues long. V was pared by 6 bases and J by 0 bases, with 7 bases of the junction left unmatched. This chain links TRBV29-1 with TRBJ2-1, with 8 nucleotides matching TRBD1. The sample was peripheral blood. The receptor was isolated from a man between 60 and 75 years old with active or convalescent COVID-19. CDR3 bases: TGCAGCGTGTCCGGGACAGGAGGCTCCTACAATGAGCAGTTCTTC. Amino acid sequence: CSVSGTGGSYNEQFF.